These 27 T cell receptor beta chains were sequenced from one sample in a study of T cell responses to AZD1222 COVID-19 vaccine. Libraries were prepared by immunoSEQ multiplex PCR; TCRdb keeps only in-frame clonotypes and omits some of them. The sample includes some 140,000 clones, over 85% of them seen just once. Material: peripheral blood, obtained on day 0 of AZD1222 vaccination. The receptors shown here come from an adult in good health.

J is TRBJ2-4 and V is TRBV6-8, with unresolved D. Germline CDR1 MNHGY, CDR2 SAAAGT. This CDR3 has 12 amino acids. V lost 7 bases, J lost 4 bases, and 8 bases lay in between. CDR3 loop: CASTLGKNIQYF. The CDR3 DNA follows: TGTGCCAGCACCCTAGGGAAAAACATTCAGTACTTC.

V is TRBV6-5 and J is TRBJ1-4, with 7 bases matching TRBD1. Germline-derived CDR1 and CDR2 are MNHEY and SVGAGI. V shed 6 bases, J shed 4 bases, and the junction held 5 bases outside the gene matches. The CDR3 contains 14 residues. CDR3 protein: CASSVTGLNEKLFF. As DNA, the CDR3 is TGTGCCAGCAGCGTGACAGGGCTTAATGAAAAACTGTTTTTT.

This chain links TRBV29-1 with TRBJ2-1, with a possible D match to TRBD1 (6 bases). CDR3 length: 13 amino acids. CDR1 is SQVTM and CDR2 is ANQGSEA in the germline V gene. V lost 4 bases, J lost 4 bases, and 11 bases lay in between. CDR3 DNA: TGCAGCGTTGTGGGGGCTGGTTACAATGAGCAGTTCTTC. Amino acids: CSVVGAGYNEQFF.

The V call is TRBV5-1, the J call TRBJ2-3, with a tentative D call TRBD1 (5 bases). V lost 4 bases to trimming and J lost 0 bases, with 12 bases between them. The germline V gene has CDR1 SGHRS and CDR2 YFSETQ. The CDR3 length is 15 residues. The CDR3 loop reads CASSLWTTSTDTQYF. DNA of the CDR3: TGCGCCAGCAGCCTCTGGACAACTAGCACAGATACGCAGTATTTT.

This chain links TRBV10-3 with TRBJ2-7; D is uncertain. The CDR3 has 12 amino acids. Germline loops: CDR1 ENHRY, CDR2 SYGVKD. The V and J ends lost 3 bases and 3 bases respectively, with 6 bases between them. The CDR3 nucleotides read TGTGCCATCAGTGAAAACTACTACGAGCAGTACTTC. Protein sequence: CAISENYYEQYF.

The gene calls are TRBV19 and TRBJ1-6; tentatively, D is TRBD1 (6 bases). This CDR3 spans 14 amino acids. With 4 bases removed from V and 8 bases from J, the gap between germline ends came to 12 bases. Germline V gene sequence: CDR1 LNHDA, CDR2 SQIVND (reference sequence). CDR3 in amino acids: CASSTGGGYSPLHF. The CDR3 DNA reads TGTGCCAGTAGTACTGGGGGCGGTTATTCACCCCTCCACTTT.

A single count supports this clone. The CDR3 region is CASSPWTSYNEQFF. The CDR3 nucleotides read TGTGCCAGCAGCCCTTGGACTAGCTACAATGAGCAGTTCTTC. V usage is TRBV7-2 and J usage is TRBJ2-1, with 7 nucleotides matching TRBD2. CDR1 is SGHTA and CDR2 is FQGNSA in the germline V gene. The V and J ends lost 5 bases and 3 bases, in that order; junction bases with no gene match: 4. The CDR3 runs 14 residues. The full variable domain, completed using reference TRBV7-2 and TRBJ2-1, is GAGVSQSPSNKVTEKGKDVELRCDPISGHTALYWYRQSLGQGLEFLIYFQGNSAPDKSGLPSDRFSAERTGGSVSTLTIQRTQQEDSAVYLCASSPWTSYNEQFFGPGTRLTVL.

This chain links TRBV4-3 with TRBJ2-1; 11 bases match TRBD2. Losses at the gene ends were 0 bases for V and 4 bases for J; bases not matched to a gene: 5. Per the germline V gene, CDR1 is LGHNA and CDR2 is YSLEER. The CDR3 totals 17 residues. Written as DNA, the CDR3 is TGCGCCAGCAGCCAAGACATAGCGGGAGGGCCGTACAATGAGCAGTTCTTC. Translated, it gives CASSQDIAGGPYNEQFF.

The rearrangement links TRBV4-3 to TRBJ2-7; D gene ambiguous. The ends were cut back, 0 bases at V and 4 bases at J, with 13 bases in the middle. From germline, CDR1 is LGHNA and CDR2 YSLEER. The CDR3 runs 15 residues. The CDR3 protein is CASSQEASTWYEQYF. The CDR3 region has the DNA TGCGCCAGCAGCCAAGAAGCCAGCACCTGGTACGAGCAGTACTTC.

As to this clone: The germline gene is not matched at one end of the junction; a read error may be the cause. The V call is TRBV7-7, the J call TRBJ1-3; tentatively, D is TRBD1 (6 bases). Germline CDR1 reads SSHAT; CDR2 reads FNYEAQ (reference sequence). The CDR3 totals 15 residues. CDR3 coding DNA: TGTGCTAGCAGCTTAGCGACAGGACCTGGAAACACCATATATTTT. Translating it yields CASSLATGPGNTIYF.

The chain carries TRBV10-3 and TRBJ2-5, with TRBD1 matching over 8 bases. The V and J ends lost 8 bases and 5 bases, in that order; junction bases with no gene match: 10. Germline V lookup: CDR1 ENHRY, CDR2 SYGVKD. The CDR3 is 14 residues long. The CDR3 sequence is CAIGEQGVGETQYF. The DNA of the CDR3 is TGTGCCATCGGGGAACAGGGGGTCGGTGAGACCCAGTACTTC.

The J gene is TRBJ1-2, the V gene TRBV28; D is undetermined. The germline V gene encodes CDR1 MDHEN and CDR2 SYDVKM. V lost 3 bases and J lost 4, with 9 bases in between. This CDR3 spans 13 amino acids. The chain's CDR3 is CASSFGQAYGYTF. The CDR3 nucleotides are TGTGCCAGCAGTTTTGGTCAAGCCTATGGCTACACCTTC.

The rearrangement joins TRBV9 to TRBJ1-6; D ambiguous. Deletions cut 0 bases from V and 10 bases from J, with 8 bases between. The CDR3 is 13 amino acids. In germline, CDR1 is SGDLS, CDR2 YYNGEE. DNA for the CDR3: TGTGCCAGCAGCGTAGAACCTGGGTCACCCCTCCACTTT. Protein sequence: CASSVEPGSPLHF.

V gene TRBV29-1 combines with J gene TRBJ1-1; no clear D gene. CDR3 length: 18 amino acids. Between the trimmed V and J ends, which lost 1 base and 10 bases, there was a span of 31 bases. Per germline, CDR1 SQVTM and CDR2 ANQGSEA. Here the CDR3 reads CSVEVASGGFNVKPGAFF. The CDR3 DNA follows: TGCAGCGTTGAAGTGGCGTCGGGAGGGTTTAACGTAAAACCGGGAGCTTTCTTT. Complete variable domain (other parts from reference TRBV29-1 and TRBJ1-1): SAVISQKPSRDICQRGTSLTIQCQVDSQVTMMFWYRQQPGQSLTLIATANQGSEATYESGFVIDKFPISRPNLTFSTLTVSNMSPEDSSIYLCSVEVASGGFNVKPGAFFGQGTRLTVV.

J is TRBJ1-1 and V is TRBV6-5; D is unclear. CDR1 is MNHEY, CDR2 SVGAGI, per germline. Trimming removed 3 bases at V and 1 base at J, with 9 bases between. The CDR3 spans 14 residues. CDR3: CASSYTAWNTEAFF. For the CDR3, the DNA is TGTGCCAGCAGTTATACAGCATGGAACACTGAAGCTTTCTTT.

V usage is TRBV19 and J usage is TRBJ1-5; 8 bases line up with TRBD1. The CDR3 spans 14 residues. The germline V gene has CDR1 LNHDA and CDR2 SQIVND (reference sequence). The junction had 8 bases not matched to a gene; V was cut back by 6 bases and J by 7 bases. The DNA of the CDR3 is TGTGCCAGTAGCGGTGGACAGGGCTCCCAGCCCCAGCATTTT. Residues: CASSGGQGSQPQHF.

This CDR3 is CASSPSGTTNEKLFF. The CDR3 region has the DNA TGCGCCAGCAGCCCCTCGGGGACAACTAATGAAAAACTGTTTTTT. The chain joins TRBV4-1 to TRBJ1-4; D is undetermined. Trimming removed 4 bases from V and 0 bases from J, with 9 bases in between. The CDR3 is made up of 15 amino acids. Germline V gives CDR1 MGHRA, CDR2 YSYEKL.

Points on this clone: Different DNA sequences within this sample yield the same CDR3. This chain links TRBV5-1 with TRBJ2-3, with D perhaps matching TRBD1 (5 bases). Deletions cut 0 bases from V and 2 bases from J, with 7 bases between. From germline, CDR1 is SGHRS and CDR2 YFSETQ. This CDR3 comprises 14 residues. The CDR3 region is CASSLVGATDTQYF. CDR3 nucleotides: TGCGCCAGCAGCTTGGTTGGGGCCACAGATACGCAGTATTTT.

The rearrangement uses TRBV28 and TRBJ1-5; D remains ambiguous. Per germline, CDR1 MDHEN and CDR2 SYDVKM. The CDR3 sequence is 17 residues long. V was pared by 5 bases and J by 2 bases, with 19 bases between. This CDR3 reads CASSIRLGSQGNQPQHF. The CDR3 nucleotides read TGTGCCAGCAGTATCCGACTGGGTTCGCAGGGCAATCAGCCCCAGCATTTT.

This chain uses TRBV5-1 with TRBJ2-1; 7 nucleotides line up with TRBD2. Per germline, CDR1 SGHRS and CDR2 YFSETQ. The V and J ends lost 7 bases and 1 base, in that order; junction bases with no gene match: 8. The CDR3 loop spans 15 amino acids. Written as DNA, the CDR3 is TGCGCCAGCGCCTCCACCGGGGGGTCCTACAATGAGCAGTTCTTC. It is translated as CASASTGGSYNEQFF.

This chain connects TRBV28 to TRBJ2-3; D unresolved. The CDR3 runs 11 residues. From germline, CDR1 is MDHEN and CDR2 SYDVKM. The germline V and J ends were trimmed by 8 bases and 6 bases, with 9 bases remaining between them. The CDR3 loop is CASQGSDTQYF. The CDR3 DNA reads TGTGCCAGCCAAGGATCCGATACGCAGTATTTT.

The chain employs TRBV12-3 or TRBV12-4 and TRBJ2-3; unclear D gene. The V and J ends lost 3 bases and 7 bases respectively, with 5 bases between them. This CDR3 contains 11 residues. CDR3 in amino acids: CASSFINTQYF. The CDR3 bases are TGTGCCAGCAGTTTTATTAATACGCAGTATTTT.

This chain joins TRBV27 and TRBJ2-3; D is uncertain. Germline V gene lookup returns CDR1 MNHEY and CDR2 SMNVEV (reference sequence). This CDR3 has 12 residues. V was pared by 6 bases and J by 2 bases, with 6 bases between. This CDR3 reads CASRTSTDTQYF. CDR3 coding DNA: TGTGCCAGCAGGACCTCCACAGATACGCAGTATTTT.

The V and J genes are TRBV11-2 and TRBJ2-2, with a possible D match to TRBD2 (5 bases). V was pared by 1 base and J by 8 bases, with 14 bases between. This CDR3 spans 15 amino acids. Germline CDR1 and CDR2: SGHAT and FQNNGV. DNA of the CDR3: TGTGCCAGCAGCTTAGTGAACGGGGTTGCTGGGGAGCTGTTTTTT. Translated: CASSLVNGVAGELFF.

The CDR3 is CASSPRTDTYNEQFF. Written as DNA, the CDR3 is TGTGCCAGTAGTCCAAGGACCGATACCTACAATGAGCAGTTCTTC. The gene calls are TRBV19 and TRBJ2-1, with D uncertain. Per the germline V gene, CDR1 is LNHDA and CDR2 is SQIVND (reference sequence). The CDR3 has 15 amino acids. Trimming shortened V by 5 bases and J by 2 bases, and 13 bases separated the two germline ends.

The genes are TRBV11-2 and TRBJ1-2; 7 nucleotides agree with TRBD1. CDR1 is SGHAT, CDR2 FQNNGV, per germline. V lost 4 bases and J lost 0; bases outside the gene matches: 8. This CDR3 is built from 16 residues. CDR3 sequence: CASSSSPGTANYGYTF. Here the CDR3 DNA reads TGTGCCAGCAGCTCCTCCCCAGGGACAGCTAACTATGGCTACACCTTC. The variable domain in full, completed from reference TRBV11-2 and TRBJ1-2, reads EAGVAQSPRYKIIEKRQSVAFWCNPISGHATLYWYQQILGQGPKLLIQFQNNGVVDDSQLPKDRFSAERLKGVDSTLKIQPAKLEDSAVYLCASSSSPGTANYGYTFGSGTRLTVV.

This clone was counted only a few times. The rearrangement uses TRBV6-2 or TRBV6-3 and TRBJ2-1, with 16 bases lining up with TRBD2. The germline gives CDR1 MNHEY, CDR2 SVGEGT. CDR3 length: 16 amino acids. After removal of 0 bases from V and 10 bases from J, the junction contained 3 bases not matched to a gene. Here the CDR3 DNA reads TGTGCCAGCAGTTACTCGGGACTAGCGGGAGGGGGCGAGCAGTTCTTC. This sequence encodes CASSYSGLAGGGEQFF.